This entry features one TCR beta chain sequence. What it recognizes is unknown. TCR beta CDR3 regions were amplified from RNA transcripts. The library came from an HTBI-primed first-round RT-PCR and a second-round multiplex PCR. MiXCR was run by TCRdb on the multiplex PCR reads, yielding one entry per CDR3 protein. The profile shows a few hundred thousand distinct CDR3 sequences, about a sixth of them singletons. These data are taken from a study of Graves' ophthalmopathy and Graves' hyperthyroidism. Looking at the study overall: Samples of peripheral blood were obtained at initial diagnosis, prior to treatment of any kind. Regarding the study as a whole: In blood appeared most of the expanded thyroid clonotypes whose frequency exceeded 0.001. Forecasting of ophthalmopathy progression by the model achieved nearly 71% sensitivity and roughly 75% specificity.

About 10 ml of fresh blood yielded the PBMCs by density gradient. CDR1 is MDHEN and CDR2 is SYDVKM in the germline V gene. Trimming removed 9 bases from V and 0 bases from J, with 11 bases in between. The CDR3 has 13 residues. V and J are TRBV28 and TRBJ1-1; D remains unclear. Sequencing used peripheral blood. This sequence originates from an adult man with Graves' ophthalmopathy. CDR3 loop: CASLAGMNTEAFF. The CDR3 DNA sequence: TGTGCCAGTCTGGCAGGCATGAACACTGAAGCTTTCTTT.